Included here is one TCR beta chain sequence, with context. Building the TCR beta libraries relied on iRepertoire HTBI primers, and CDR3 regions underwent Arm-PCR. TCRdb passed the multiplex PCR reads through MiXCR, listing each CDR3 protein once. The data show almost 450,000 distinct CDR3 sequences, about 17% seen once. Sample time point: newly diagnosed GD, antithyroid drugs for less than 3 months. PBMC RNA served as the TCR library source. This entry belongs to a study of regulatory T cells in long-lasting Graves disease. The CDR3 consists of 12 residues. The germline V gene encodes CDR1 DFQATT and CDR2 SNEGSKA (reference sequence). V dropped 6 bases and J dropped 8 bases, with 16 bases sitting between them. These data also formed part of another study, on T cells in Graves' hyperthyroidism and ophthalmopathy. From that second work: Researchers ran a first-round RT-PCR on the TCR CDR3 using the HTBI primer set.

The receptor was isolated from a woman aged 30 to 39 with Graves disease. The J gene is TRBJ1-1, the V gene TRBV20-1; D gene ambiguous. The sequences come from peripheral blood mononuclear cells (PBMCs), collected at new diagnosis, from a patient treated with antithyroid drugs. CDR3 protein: CSALGLSEEAFF. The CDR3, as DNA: TGCAGTGCATTAGGGCTTAGTGAAGAAGCTTTCTTT.